This TCR beta chain was recorded in a study of beta chain features in type 1 diabetes. Trimming left V 1 base short and J 3 bases short, with 10 bases between. The CDR3 runs to 14 residues. Per germline, CDR1 SGHRS and CDR2 YFSETQ. The study, taken as a whole, reports: A moderate, significant TCRB CDR3 shortening appeared in type 1 diabetes across four CD4+ subsets. No resolution was reached here on whether HLA type influences TCRB rearrangement. Possible PCR preference for shorter templates applied equally to patients and controls.

There are a few counts of this clone. The antigen remains undetermined. The study reverse transcribed the entire isolated RNA, so it sequenced expressed TCRB transcripts. The method was immunoSEQ multiplex PCR; TCRdb's version includes in-frame clones alone and lacks a portion of them. The sample comprises more than 120,000 clones, around 13% of which are singletons, and around 1.2% rests with the top ten. Each of the sorted populations had a purity greater than 95%. Sequencing input: central memory CD4+ T cells from blood. The chain joins TRBV5-1 to TRBJ1-1, with unresolved D. The origin of this receptor is a man between 18 and 29 years old with type 1 diabetes. Written as DNA, the CDR3 is TGCGCCAGCAGCTTGTTCCAGGACGACACTGAAGCTTTCTTT. Translation gives CASSLFQDDTEAFF.